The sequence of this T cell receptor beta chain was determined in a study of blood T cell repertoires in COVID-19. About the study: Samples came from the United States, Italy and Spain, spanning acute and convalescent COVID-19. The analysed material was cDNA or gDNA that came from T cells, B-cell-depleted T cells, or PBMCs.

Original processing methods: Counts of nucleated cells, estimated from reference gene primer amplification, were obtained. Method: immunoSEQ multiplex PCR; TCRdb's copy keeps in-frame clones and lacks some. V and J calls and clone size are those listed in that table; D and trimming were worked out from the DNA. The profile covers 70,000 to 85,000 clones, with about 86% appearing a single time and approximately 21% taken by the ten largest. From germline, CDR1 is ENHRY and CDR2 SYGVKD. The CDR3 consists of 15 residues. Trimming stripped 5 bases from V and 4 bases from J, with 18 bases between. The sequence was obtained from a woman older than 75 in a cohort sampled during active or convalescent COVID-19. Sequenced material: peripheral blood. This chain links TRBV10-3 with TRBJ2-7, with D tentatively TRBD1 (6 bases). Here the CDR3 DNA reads TGTGCCATCAGTCCGGCCGACAGGCTACTTTACGAGCAGTACTTC. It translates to CAISPADRLLYEQYF.